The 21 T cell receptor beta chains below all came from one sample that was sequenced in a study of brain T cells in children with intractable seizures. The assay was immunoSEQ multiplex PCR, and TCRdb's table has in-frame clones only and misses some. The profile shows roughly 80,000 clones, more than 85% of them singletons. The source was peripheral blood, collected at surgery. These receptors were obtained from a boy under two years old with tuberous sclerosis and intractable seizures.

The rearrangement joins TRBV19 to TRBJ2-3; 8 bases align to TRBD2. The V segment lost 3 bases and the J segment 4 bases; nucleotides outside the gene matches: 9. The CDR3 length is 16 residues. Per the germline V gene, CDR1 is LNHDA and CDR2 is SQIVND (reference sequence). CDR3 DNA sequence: TGTGCCAGTAGTATGGGACTAAGCGGGGGCCCAGATACGCAGTATTTT. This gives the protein CASSMGLSGGPDTQYF. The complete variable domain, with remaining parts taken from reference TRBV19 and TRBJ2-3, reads DGGITQSPKYLFRKEGQNVTLSCEQNLNHDAMYWYRQDPGQGLRLIYYSQIVNDFQKGDIAEGYSVSREKKESFPLTVTSAQKNPTAFYLCASSMGLSGGPDTQYFGPGTRLTVL.

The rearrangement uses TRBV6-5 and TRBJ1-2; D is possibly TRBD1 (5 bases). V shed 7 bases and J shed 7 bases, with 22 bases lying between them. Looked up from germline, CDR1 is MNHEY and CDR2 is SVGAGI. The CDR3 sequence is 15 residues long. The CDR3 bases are TGTGCCAGCACCCCGGACATGTGGGTAATTGGTGGCTACACCTTC. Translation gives CASTPDMWVIGGYTF.

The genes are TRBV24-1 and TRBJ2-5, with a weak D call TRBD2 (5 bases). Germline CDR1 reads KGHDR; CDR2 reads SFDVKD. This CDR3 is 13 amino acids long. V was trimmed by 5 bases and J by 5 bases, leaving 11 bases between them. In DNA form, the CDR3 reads TGTGCCACCAGTGTTCGGAAGCGGGAGACCCAGTACTTC. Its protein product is CATSVRKRETQYF.

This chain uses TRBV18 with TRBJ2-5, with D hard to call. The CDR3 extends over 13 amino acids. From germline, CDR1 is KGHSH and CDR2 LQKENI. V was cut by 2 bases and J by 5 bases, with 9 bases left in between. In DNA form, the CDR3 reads TGTGCCAGCTCACCAGAGGTAGGGGAGACCCAGTACTTC. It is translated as CASSPEVGETQYF.

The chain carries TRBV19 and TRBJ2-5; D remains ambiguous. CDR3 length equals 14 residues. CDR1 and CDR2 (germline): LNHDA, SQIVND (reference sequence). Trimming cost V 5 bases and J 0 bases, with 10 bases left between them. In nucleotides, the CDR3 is TGTGCCAGTAGTTATGGGCACTACCAAGAGACCCAGTACTTC. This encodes CASSYGHYQETQYF.

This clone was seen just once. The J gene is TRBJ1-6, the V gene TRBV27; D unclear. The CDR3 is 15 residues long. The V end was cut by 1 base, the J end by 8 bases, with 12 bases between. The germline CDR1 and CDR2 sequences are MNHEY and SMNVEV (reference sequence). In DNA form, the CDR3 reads TGTGCCAGCAGTTTATTGGCGCGACCCGATTCACCCCTCCACTTT. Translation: CASSLLARPDSPLHF.

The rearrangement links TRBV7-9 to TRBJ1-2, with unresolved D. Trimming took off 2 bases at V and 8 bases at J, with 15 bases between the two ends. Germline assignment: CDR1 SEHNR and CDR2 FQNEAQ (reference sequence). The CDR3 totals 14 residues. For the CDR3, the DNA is TGTGCCAGCAGCTTAATCCGGGTATCTGGAGGCTACACCTTC. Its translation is CASSLIRVSGGYTF.

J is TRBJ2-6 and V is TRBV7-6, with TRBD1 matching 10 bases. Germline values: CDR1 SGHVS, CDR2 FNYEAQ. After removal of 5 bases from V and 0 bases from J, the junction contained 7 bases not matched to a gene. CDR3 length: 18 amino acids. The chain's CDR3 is CASSLRDRGSSGANVLTF. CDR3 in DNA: TGTGCCAGCAGCCTCCGGGACAGGGGTTCCTCTGGGGCCAACGTCCTGACTTTC.

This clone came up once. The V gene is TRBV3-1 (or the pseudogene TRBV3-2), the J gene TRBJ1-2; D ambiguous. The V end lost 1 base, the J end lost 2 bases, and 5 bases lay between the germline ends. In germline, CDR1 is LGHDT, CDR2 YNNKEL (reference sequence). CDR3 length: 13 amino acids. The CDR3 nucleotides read TGTGCCAGCAGCCAAGTGGGGAACTATGGCTACACCTTC. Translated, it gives CASSQVGNYGYTF.

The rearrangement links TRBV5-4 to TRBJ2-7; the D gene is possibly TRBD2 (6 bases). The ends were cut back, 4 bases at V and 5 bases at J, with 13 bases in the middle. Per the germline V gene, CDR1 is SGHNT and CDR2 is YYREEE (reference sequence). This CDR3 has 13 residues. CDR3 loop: CASSRAREDEQYF. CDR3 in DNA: TGTGCCAGCAGCCGGGCGCGGGAAGACGAGCAGTACTTC.

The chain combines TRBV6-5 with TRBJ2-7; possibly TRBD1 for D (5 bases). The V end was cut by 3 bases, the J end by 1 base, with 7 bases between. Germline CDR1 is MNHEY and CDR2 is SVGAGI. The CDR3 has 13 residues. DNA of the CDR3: TGTGCCAGCAGTTATCAGGGTTCCTACGAGCAGTACTTC. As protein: CASSYQGSYEQYF.

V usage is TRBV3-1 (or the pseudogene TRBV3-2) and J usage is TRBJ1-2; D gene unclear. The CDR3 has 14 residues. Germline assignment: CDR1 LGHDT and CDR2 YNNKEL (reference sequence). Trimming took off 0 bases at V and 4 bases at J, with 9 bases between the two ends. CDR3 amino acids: CASSQDEGFYGYTF. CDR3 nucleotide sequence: TGTGCCAGCAGCCAAGATGAAGGGTTCTATGGCTACACCTTC.

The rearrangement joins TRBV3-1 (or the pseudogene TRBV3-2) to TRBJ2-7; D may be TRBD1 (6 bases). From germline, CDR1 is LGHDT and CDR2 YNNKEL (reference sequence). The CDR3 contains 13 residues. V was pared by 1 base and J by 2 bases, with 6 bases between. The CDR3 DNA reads TGTGCCAGCAGCCAAGGACAGGCCTACGAGCAGTACTTC. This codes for CASSQGQAYEQYF.

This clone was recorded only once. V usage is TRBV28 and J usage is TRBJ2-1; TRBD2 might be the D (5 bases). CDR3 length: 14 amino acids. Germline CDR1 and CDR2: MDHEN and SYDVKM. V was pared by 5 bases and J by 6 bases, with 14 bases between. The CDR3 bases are TGTGCCAGCAGTGATCCTCCGGGAACCAATGAGCAGTTCTTC. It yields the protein CASSDPPGTNEQFF.

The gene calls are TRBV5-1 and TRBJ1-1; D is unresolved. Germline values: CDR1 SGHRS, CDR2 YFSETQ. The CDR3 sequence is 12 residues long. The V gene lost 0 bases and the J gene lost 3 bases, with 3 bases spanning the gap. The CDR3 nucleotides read TGCGCCAGCAGCTTGGGAGACACTGAAGCTTTCTTT. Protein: CASSLGDTEAFF. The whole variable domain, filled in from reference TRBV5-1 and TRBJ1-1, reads KAGVTQTPRYLIKTRGQQVTLSCSPISGHRSVSWYQQTPGQGLQFLFEYFSETQRNKGNFPGRFSGRQFSNSRSEMNVSTLELGDSALYLCASSLGDTEAFFGQGTRLTVV.

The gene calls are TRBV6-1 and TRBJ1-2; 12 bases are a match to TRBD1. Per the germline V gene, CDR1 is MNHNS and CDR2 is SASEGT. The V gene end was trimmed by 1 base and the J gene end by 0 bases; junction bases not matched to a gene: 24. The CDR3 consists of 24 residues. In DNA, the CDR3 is TGTGCCAGCAGTGAAGACTATGGAACCGGGACAGGGGGCAAGAGAGAGGGTCCTAACTATGGCTACACCTTC. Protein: CASSEDYGTGTGGKREGPNYGYTF.

As DNA, the CDR3 is TGTGCCAGCAGTTCCCCTTTGGACGGATACAATGAGCAGTTCTTC. It yields the protein CASSSPLDGYNEQFF. This chain connects TRBV27 to TRBJ2-1; D unclear. CDR3 size: 15 residues. V was shortened by 4 bases and J by 4 bases, with 14 bases between the two germline ends. Germline CDR1 and CDR2: MNHEY and SMNVEV (reference sequence).

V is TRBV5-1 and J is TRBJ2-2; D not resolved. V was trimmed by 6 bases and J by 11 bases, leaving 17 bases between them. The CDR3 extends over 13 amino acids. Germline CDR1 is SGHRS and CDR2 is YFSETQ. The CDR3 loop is CASTSDPRSELFF. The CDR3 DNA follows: TGCGCCAGCACCTCCGACCCGAGGAGTGAGCTGTTTTTT. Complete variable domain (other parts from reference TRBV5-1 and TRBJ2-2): KAGVTQTPRYLIKTRGQQVTLSCSPISGHRSVSWYQQTPGQGLQFLFEYFSETQRNKGNFPGRFSGRQFSNSRSEMNVSTLELGDSALYLCASTSDPRSELFFGEGSRLTVL.

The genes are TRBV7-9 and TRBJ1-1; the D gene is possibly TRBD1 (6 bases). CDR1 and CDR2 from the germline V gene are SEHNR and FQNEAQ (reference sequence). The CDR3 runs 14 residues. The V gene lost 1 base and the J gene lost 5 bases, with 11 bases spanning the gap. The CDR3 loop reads CASSLEGGGTEAFF. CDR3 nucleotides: TGTGCCAGCAGCTTAGAGGGAGGGGGAACTGAAGCTTTCTTT.

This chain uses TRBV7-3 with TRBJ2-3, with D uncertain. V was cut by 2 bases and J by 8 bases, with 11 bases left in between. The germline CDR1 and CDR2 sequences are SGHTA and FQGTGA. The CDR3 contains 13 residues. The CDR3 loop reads CASSLLGEGTQYF. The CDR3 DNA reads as TGTGCCAGCAGCTTATTAGGTGAAGGTACGCAGTATTTT.

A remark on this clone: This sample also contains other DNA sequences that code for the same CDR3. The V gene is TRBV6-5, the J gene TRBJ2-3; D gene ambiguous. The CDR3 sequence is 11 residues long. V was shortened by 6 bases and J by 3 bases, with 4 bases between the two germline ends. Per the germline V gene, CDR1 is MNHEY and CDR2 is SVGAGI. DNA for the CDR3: TGTGCCAGCAGGTTTACAGATACGCAGTATTTT. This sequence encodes CASRFTDTQYF.